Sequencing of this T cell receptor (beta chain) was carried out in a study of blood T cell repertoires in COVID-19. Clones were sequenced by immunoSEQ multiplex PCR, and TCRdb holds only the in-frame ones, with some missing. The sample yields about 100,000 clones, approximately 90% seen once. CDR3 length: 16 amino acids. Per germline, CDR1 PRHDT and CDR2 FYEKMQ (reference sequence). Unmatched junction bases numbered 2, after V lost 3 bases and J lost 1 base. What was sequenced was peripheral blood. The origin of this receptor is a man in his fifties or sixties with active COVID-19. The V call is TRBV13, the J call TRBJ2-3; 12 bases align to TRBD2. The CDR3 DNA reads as TGTGCCAGCAGCTTTAGACTAGCGGGGGGCACAGATACGCAGTATTTT. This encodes CASSFRLAGGTDTQYF.